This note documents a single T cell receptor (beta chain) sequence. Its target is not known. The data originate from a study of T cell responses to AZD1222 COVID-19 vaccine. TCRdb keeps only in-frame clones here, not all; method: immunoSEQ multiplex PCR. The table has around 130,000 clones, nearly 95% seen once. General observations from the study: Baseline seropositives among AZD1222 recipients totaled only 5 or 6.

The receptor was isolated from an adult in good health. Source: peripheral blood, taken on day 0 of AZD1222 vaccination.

The CDR3 sequence: CASALNPRSPLHF. The CDR3 DNA is TGTGCCAGCGCCCTCAACCCCCGTTCACCCCTCCACTTT. The chain joins TRBV5-6 to TRBJ1-6; D is unclear. Trimming stripped 7 bases from V and 9 bases from J, with 14 bases between. Germline CDR1 and CDR2: SGHDT and YYEEEE. The CDR3 has 13 residues. The full variable domain, rest sourced from reference TRBV5-6 and TRBJ1-6, is DAGVTQSPTHLIKTRGQQVTLRCSPKSGHDTVSWYQQALGQGPQFIFQYYEEEERQRGNFPDRFSGHQFPNYSSELNVNALLLGDSALYLCASALNPRSPLHFGNGTRLTVT.